A selection of T cell receptor beta chains follows, all from one sample in a study of cytomegalovirus exposure and HLA in healthy donors. Sequencing was performed with immunoSEQ multiplex PCR; in TCRdb, only in-frame clones are kept and a portion is missing. The table lists 120,000 to 150,000 clones, almost 80% of them singletons, with roughly 6.3% in the top ten. Sequenced material: PBMCs. The source of these receptors is a woman between 40 and 55 years old in good health and CMV-seropositive. Both conserved end residues are trimmed from each CDR3. Each record gives: D gene, V gene, J gene, CDR3 protein. D genes are given only for firm matches.

D gene: TRBD1; V gene: TRBV5-1; J gene: TRBJ1-2; CDR3 protein: ASSDRTGNYGYT
D gene: NA; V gene: TRBV5-1; J gene: TRBJ2-7; CDR3 protein: ASSLSTGSYEQY
D gene: TRBD2; V gene: TRBV6-1; J gene: TRBJ2-1; CDR3 protein: ASIYSGGGFNEQF
D gene: NA; V gene: TRBV6-1; J gene: TRBJ2-2; CDR3 protein: ASSENILANTGELF
D gene: TRBD1; V gene: TRBV6-5; J gene: TRBJ2-7; CDR3 protein: ASSYSGQGRDEQY
D gene: TRBD1; V gene: TRBV11-2; J gene: TRBJ1-1; CDR3 protein: ASSLDRGGTEAF
D gene: NA; V gene: TRBV21-1; J gene: TRBJ2-7; CDR3 protein: ASSGPGTGSTFYSYEQY
D gene: NA; V gene: TRBV7-9; J gene: TRBJ2-7; CDR3 protein: SSSRIPDSYEQY
D gene: NA; V gene: TRBV19; J gene: TRBJ1-5; CDR3 protein: ASSIPRPADNQPQH
D gene: TRBD2; V gene: TRBV9; J gene: TRBJ2-7; CDR3 protein: ASSVELADMQY
D gene: TRBD2; V gene: TRBV10-3; J gene: TRBJ2-5; CDR3 protein: AIRAEAGGVTGETQY
D gene: TRBD1; V gene: TRBV9; J gene: TRBJ1-4; CDR3 protein: ASNVGTGSSEKLF
D gene: TRBD2; V gene: TRBV11-2; J gene: TRBJ2-7; CDR3 protein: ASSQGLAGETYEQY
D gene: NA; V gene: TRBV6-4; J gene: TRBJ2-1; CDR3 protein: ASSSSSVIEQF
D gene: NA; V gene: TRBV7-9; J gene: TRBJ2-7; CDR3 protein: ASSQGVYEQY
D gene: NA; V gene: TRBV18; J gene: TRBJ2-5; CDR3 protein: ASSPPARSETQY
D gene: NA; V gene: TRBV27; J gene: TRBJ2-3; CDR3 protein: ASSQRQHTQY
D gene: NA; V gene: TRBV7-9; J gene: TRBJ2-3; CDR3 protein: ASSPVGGSTDTQY
D gene: TRBD1; V gene: TRBV19; J gene: TRBJ2-4; CDR3 protein: ASMARGKENIQY
D gene: NA; V gene: TRBV2; J gene: TRBJ2-5; CDR3 protein: ASSPFRETQY
D gene: TRBD2; V gene: TRBV13; J gene: TRBJ2-7; CDR3 protein: ASSLGGGVPPTHEQY
D gene: TRBD1; V gene: TRBV28; J gene: TRBJ1-2; CDR3 protein: ASSPTFRQGDNYGYT
D gene: NA; V gene: TRBV9; J gene: TRBJ1-6; CDR3 protein: ASSLGGTPLH
D gene: TRBD1; V gene: TRBV6-5; J gene: TRBJ2-7; CDR3 protein: ASWGTASSYEQY
D gene: TRBD1; V gene: TRBV18; J gene: TRBJ1-4; CDR3 protein: ASSPSDRGEKLF
D gene: NA; V gene: TRBV7-9; J gene: TRBJ2-7; CDR3 protein: ASSRLEPDEQY
D gene: TRBD1; V gene: TRBV5-6; J gene: TRBJ1-3; CDR3 protein: ASSLWTGLSPGNTIY
D gene: NA; V gene: TRBV7-6; J gene: TRBJ2-1; CDR3 protein: ASSLRVFDYNEQF
D gene: NA; V gene: TRBV27; J gene: TRBJ1-2; CDR3 protein: ASSLYPGGSYGYT
D gene: NA; V gene: TRBV18; J gene: TRBJ2-6; CDR3 protein: ASSPQKVSGANVLT
D gene: TRBD1; V gene: TRBV9; J gene: TRBJ1-4; CDR3 protein: ASSPRQGANEKLF
D gene: NA; V gene: TRBV4-1; J gene: TRBJ1-3; CDR3 protein: ASSQLLRGNTIY
D gene: NA; V gene: TRBV28; J gene: TRBJ1-1; CDR3 protein: ASSLGGFANTEAF